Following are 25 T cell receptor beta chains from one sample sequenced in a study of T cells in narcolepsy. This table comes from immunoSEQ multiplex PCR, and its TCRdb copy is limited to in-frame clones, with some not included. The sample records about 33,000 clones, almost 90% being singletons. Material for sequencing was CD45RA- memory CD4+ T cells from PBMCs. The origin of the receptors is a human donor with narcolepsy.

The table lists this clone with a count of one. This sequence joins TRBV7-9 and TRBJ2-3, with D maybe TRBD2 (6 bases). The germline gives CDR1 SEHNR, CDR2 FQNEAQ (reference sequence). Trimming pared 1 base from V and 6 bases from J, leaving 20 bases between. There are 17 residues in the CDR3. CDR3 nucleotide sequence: TGTGCCAGCAGCTTAGTGTTGGGACTCCCGAGGGCCGATACGCAGTATTTT. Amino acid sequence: CASSLVLGLPRADTQYF.

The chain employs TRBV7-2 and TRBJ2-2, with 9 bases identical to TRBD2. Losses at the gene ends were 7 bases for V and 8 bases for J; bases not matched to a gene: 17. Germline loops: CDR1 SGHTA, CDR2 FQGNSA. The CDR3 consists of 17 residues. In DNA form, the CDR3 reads TGTGCCAGCACCACCAGGGGTGCGGGAGGGCCCGGTGGGGAGCTGTTTTTT. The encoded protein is CASTTRGAGGPGGELFF.

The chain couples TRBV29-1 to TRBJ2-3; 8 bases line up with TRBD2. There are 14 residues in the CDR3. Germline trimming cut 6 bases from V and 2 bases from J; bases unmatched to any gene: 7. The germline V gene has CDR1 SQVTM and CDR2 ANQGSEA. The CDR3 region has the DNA TGCAGCGTGTTAGCGGGGCGAACCACAGATACGCAGTATTTT. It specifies CSVLAGRTTDTQYF.

This CDR3 reads CASIGGGANTEAFF. The CDR3 DNA reads TGTGCCAGCATAGGGGGGGGAGCGAACACTGAAGCTTTCTTT. The chain employs TRBV6-1 and TRBJ1-1; the D gene is possibly TRBD1 (6 bases). V shed 7 bases and J shed 1 base, with 13 bases lying between them. Germline V gene lookup returns CDR1 MNHNS and CDR2 SASEGT. CDR3 length: 14 amino acids.

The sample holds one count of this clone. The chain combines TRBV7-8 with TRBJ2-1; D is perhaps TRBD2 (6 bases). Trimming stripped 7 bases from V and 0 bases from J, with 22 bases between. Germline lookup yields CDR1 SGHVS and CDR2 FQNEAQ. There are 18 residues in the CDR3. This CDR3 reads CASTTSRGRGSSYNEQFF. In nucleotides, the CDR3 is TGTGCCAGCACCACCTCAAGAGGACGGGGGAGCTCCTACAATGAGCAGTTCTTC.

The CDR3 is CASSKGAWGEQFF. In DNA form, the CDR3 reads TGTGCCAGCAGTAAAGGTGCATGGGGTGAGCAGTTCTTC. V is TRBV6-1 and J is TRBJ2-1, with D unclear. Germline V lookup: CDR1 MNHNS, CDR2 SASEGT. V was clipped by 5 bases and J by 9 bases, with 14 bases between them. The CDR3 consists of 13 residues.

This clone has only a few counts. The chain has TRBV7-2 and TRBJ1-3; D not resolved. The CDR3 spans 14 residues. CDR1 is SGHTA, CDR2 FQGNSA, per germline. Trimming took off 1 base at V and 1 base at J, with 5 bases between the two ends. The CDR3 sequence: CASSLGRSGNTIYF. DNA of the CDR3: TGTGCCAGCAGCTTAGGCAGGTCTGGAAACACCATATATTTT.

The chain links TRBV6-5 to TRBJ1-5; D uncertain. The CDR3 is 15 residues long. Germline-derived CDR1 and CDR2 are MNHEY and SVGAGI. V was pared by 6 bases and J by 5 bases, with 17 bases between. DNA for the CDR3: TGTGCCAGCAGCCCTGGCAGAGTAGCACATCAGCCCCAGCATTTT. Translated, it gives CASSPGRVAHQPQHF.

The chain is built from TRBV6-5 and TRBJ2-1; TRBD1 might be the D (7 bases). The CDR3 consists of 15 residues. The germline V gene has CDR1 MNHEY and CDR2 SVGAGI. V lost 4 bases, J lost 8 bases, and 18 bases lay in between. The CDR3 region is CASSSTYAGGHEQFF. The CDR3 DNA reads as TGTGCCAGCAGTTCCACGTACGCAGGGGGGCATGAGCAGTTCTTC.

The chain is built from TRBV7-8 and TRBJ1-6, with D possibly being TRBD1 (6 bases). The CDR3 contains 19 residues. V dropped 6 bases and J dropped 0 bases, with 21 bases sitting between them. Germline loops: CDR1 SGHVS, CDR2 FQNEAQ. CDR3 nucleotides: TGTGCCAGCAGTCGACTTGGGGGGGCGGGTAACTCCTATAATTCACCCCTCCACTTT. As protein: CASSRLGGAGNSYNSPLHF.

DNA of the CDR3: TGTGCCCCCAACGGACAGTTAGACTATGGCTACACCTTC. It encodes CAPNGQLDYGYTF. V is TRBV2 and J is TRBJ1-2; maybe TRBD1 (6 bases). Trimming took 11 bases from V and 3 from J, leaving 16 bases between them. Germline V lookup: CDR1 SNHLY, CDR2 FYNNEI. This CDR3 has 13 residues.

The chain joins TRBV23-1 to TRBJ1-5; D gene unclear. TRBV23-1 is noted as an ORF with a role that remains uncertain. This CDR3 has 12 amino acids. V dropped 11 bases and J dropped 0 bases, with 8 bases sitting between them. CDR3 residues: CASSGSNQPQHF. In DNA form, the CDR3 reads TGCGCCTCCAGCGGTAGCAATCAGCCCCAGCATTTT.

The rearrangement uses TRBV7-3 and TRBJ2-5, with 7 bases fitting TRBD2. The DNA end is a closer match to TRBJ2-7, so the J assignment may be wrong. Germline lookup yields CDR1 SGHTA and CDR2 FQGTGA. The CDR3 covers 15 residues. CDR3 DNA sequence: TGTGCCAGCAGCTTAATCGGGCGGGGGTCCTACGAGCAGTACTTC. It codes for CASSLIGRGSYEQYF.

The chain's CDR3 is CASSSTGTGNTDTQYF. CDR3 DNA sequence: TGTGCCAGCAGCTCGACCGGGACAGGGAATACAGATACGCAGTATTTT. This chain uses TRBV13 with TRBJ2-3; TRBD1 matches 9 bases. Per the germline V gene, CDR1 is PRHDT and CDR2 is FYEKMQ (reference sequence). Trimming took 4 bases from V and 3 from J; bases not matched to a gene: 8. The CDR3 has 16 amino acids.

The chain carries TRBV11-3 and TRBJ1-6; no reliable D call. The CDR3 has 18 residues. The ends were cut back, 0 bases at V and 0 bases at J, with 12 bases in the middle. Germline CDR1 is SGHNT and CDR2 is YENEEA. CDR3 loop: CASSLEPPASSYNSPLHF. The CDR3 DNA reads TGTGCCAGCAGCTTAGAACCCCCAGCGAGCTCCTATAATTCACCCCTCCACTTT.

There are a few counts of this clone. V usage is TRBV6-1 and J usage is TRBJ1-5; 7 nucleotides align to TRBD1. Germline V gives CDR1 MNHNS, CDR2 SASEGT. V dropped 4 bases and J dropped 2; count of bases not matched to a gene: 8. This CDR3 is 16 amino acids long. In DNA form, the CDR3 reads TGTGCCAGCAGTGGAAGCGGACAGGCTCGCAATCAGCCCCAGCATTTT. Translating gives CASSGSGQARNQPQHF.

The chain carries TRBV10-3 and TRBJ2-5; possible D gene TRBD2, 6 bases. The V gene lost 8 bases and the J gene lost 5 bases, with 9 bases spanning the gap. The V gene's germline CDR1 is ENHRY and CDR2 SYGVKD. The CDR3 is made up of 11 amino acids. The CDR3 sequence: CAIQSGETQYF. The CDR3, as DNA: TGTGCCATCCAGAGCGGGGAGACCCAGTACTTC.

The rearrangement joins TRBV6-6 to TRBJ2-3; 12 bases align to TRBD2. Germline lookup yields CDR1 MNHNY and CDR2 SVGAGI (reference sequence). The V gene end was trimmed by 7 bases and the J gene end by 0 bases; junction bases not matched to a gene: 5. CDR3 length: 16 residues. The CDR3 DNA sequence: TGTGCCAGCACCCTCGGACTAGCGGGGAGCACAGATACGCAGTATTTT. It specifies CASTLGLAGSTDTQYF.

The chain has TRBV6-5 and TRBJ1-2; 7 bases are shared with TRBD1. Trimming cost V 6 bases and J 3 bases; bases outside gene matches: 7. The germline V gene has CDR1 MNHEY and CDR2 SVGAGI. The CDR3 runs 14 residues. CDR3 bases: TGTGCCAGCAGCCGACAGGGACAGTACTATGGCTACACCTTC. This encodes CASSRQGQYYGYTF.

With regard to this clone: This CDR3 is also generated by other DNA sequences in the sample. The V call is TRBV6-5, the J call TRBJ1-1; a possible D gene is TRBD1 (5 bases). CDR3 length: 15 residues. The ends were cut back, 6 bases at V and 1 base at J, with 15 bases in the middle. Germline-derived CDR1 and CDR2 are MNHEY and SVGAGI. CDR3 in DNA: TGTGCCAGCAGGCCAAGACAGACCGGGAACACTGAAGCTTTCTTT. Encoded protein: CASRPRQTGNTEAFF.

The chain's CDR3 is CATSRASGAGEQFF. In DNA form, the CDR3 reads TGTGCCACCAGCAGAGCTTCAGGGGCGGGTGAGCAGTTCTTC. V usage is TRBV15 and J usage is TRBJ2-1; tentative D call: TRBD1 (6 bases). The CDR3 spans 14 residues. Germline V gene lookup returns CDR1 LNHNV and CDR2 YYDKDF (reference sequence). V was trimmed by 1 base and J by 9 bases, leaving 13 bases between them. The full variable domain, its missing parts supplied by reference TRBV15 and TRBJ2-1, is DAMVIQNPRYQVTQFGKPVTLSCSQTLNHNVMYWYQQKSSQAPKLLFHYYDKDFNNEADTPDNFQSRRPNTSFCFLDIRSPGLGDTAMYLCATSRASGAGEQFFGPGTRLTVL.

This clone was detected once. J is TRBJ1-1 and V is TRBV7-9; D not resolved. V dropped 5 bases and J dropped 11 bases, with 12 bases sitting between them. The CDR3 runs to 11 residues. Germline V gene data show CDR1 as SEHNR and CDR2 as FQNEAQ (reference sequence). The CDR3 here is CASSPREVAFF. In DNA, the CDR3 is TGTGCCAGCAGCCCAAGGGAGGTGGCTTTCTTT.

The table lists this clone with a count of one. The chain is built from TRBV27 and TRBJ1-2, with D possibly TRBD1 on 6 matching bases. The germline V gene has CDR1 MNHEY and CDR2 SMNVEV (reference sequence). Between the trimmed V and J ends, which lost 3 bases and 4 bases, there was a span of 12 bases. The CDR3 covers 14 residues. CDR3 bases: TGTGCCAGCAGTTTCACAGGGAGGGGCTATGGCTACACCTTC. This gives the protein CASSFTGRGYGYTF.

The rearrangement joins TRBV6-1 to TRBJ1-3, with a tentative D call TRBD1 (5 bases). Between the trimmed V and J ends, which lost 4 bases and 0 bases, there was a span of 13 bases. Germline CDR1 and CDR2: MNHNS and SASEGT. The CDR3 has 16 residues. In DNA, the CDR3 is TGTGCCAGCAGTGTAAACAGGTGGACCTCTGGAAACACCATATATTTT. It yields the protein CASSVNRWTSGNTIYF.

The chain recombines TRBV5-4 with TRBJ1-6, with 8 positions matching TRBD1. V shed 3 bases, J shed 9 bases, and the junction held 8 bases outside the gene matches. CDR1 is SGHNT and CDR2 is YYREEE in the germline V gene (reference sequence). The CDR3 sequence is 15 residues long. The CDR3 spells CASSSWTGSSSPLHF. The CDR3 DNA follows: TGTGCCAGCAGCTCCTGGACAGGGTCTAGTTCACCCCTCCACTTT.